Below, 15 T cell receptor beta chains from the same sample are listed, as sequenced in a study of shared clonotypes between healthy human individuals (dated by TCRdb to 2018 to 2020). Library preparation was by the immunoSEQ multiplex PCR assay. The table was pulled from immuneACCESS by TCRdb, which kept in-frame rearrangements only. Such tables lose some clones; where checked, under half of the loss comes from unresolved V genes, and the rest has no known cause. Present in this sample are around 2.1 million clones, more than 85% of which were seen just once. 1.5% to 2% of the sample is in the top ten clones. CD8 naive samples were CD45RO-negative cells positively selected for CCR7, giving a CD45RA+CCR7+ population that excluded TemRA cells. Sequencing was carried out using naive CD8+ T cells from PBMCs. According to the study, the label for this sample's cell subset or site signals: CD45RA+CCR7+. The receptor set was obtained from a man aged 18 to 35 in good health. Some clones in this sample may be carry-over from other donors' samples.

The chain carries TRBV19 and TRBJ2-7, with D perhaps TRBD2 (6 bases). Germline-derived CDR1 and CDR2 are LNHDA and SQIVND (reference sequence). The V end was cut by 3 bases, the J end by 2 bases, with 11 bases between. The CDR3 loop spans 14 amino acids. In nucleotides, the CDR3 is TGTGCCAGTAGTATGGCGGGGTCGACCTACGAGCAGTACTTC. Protein product: CASSMAGSTYEQYF.

The chain joins TRBV19 to TRBJ2-3; D gene unclear. The CDR3 is 18 residues long. V was shortened by 1 base and J by 0 bases, with 17 bases between the two germline ends. Germline V CDR1 and CDR2: LNHDA, SQIVND (reference sequence). CDR3 sequence: CASSIGIVLVDSTDTQYF. Written as DNA, the CDR3 is TGTGCCAGTAGTATAGGAATTGTCCTAGTTGATAGCACAGATACGCAGTATTTT.

The table lists this clone with a count of one. The chain carries TRBV14 and TRBJ2-2; D possibly corresponds to TRBD2 (6 bases). V lost 2 bases, J lost 0 bases, and 13 bases lay in between. The CDR3 has 17 amino acids. CDR1 and CDR2 from the germline V gene are SGHDN and FVKESK. The CDR3 region is CASSQFSSGPNTGELFF. DNA for the CDR3: TGTGCCAGCAGCCAATTCTCAAGCGGGCCGAACACCGGGGAGCTGTTTTTT.

J is TRBJ2-3 and V is TRBV4-1; D is undetermined. Germline-derived CDR1 and CDR2 are MGHRA and YSYEKL. Trimming shortened V by 2 bases and J by 4 bases, and 10 bases separated the two germline ends. The CDR3 covers 14 residues. The CDR3 nucleotides read TGCGCCAGCAGCCAAATGCTCGGCGCAGATACGCAGTATTTT. It translates to CASSQMLGADTQYF.

This chain connects TRBV6-6 to TRBJ2-7, with 7 positions matching TRBD1. Germline CDR1 is MNHNY and CDR2 is SVGAGI (reference sequence). The CDR3 has 14 residues. Germline trimming cut 3 bases from V and 2 bases from J; bases unmatched to any gene: 4. Here the CDR3 DNA reads TGTGCCAGCAGTTATGGGGACAGCACCTACGAGCAGTACTTC. Translated, it gives CASSYGDSTYEQYF.

The V and J genes are TRBV29-1 and TRBJ1-2, with a weak D call TRBD1 (6 bases). The CDR3 totals 13 residues. Germline CDR1 is SQVTM and CDR2 is ANQGSEA. The germline V and J ends were trimmed by 2 bases and 6 bases, with 13 bases remaining between them. CDR3 sequence: CSVESGGLDGYTF. In nucleotides, the CDR3 is TGCAGCGTTGAATCGGGGGGGCTCGATGGCTACACCTTC.

This chain connects TRBV5-4 to TRBJ1-1; D is uncertain. CDR3 length: 14 amino acids. In germline, CDR1 is SGHNT, CDR2 YYREEE (reference sequence). Between the trimmed V and J ends, which lost 2 bases and 4 bases, there was a span of 12 bases. The CDR3 spells CASSFRGKATEAFF. The DNA of the CDR3 is TGTGCCAGCAGCTTCAGAGGTAAGGCCACTGAAGCTTTCTTT.

A note on this clone: The junction departs from germline at one end; a sequencing error may be responsible. This chain uses TRBV28 with TRBJ2-5; TRBD2 aligns across 12 bases. The germline CDR1 and CDR2 sequences are MDHEN and SYDVKM. This CDR3 has 16 residues. CDR3 amino acids: CARSFLTSGSRETQYF. As DNA, the CDR3 is TGTGCCCGCAGTTTTCTGACTAGCGGGAGTAGGGAGACCCAGTACTTC. Drawing the rest from reference TRBV28 and TRBJ2-5, the complete variable domain is DVKVTQSSRYLVKRTGEKVFLECVQDMDHENMFWYRQDPGLGLRLIYFSYDVKMKEKGDIPEGYSVSREKKERFSLILESASTNQTSMYLCARSFLTSGSRETQYFGPGTRLLVL.

The rearrangement joins TRBV28 to TRBJ2-7, with D uncertain. CDR3 length equals 12 residues. V was shortened by 0 bases and J by 7 bases, with 7 bases between the two germline ends. CDR1 is MDHEN, CDR2 SYDVKM, per germline. As DNA, the CDR3 is TGTGCCAGCAGTTTATGGCGTCAGGAGCAGTACTTC. It yields the protein CASSLWRQEQYF.

As DNA, the CDR3 is TGTGCCAGCAGCCCCTTAGCGGGAGCCCCAGATACGCAGTATTTT. It codes for CASSPLAGAPDTQYF. The J gene is TRBJ2-3, the V gene TRBV7-9, with TRBD2 matching over 9 bases. The CDR3 runs to 15 residues. J was trimmed by 4 bases and V by 5 bases; bases with no gene match: 7. The germline V gene has CDR1 SEHNR and CDR2 FQNEAQ (reference sequence).

V is TRBV11-2 and J is TRBJ2-7; D perhaps matches TRBD2 (6 bases). Germline V gives CDR1 SGHAT, CDR2 FQNNGV. Trimming stripped 1 base from V and 3 bases from J, with 13 bases between. This CDR3 is 15 amino acids long. This chain's CDR3 is CASSLATGTYYEQYF. In nucleotides, the CDR3 is TGTGCCAGCAGCTTAGCCACCGGGACTTACTACGAGCAGTACTTC.

Note on this clone: The sample contains more than one DNA sequence encoding this CDR3. The rearrangement joins TRBV5-6 to TRBJ2-7; maybe TRBD2 (5 bases). Germline V CDR1 and CDR2: SGHDT, YYEEEE. Trimming cost V 0 bases and J 6 bases, with 10 bases left between them. The CDR3 extends over 13 amino acids. The CDR3 protein is CASSLGGRGEQYF. The CDR3 nucleotides read TGTGCCAGCAGCTTGGGGGGTCGGGGCGAGCAGTACTTC.

V usage is TRBV27 and J usage is TRBJ1-5, with D unclear. The CDR3 consists of 13 residues. Germline CDR1 and CDR2: MNHEY and SMNVEV (reference sequence). V was cut by 3 bases and J by 6 bases, with 9 bases left in between. The CDR3 region has the DNA TGTGCCAGCAGTTTTAACGGTGCTCAGCCCCAGCATTTT. This encodes CASSFNGAQPQHF.

This chain links TRBV27 with TRBJ1-5; D gene ambiguous. Trimming pared 5 bases from V and 2 bases from J, leaving 16 bases between. In germline, CDR1 is MNHEY, CDR2 SMNVEV (reference sequence). This CDR3 comprises 16 residues. Here the CDR3 DNA reads TGTGCCAGCAGTCCCTCGGCGGCGCTTGGCAATCAGCCCCAGCATTTT. Its translation is CASSPSAALGNQPQHF.

This clone was seen only once. The CDR3 here is CASSVEGRGPEAFF. In DNA, the CDR3 is TGTGCCAGCAGCGTGGAGGGCCGAGGCCCTGAAGCTTTCTTT. The chain joins TRBV7-9 to TRBJ1-1; D uncertain. CDR1 and CDR2 (germline): SEHNR, FQNEAQ (reference sequence). Trimming shortened V by 5 bases and J by 6 bases, and 16 bases separated the two germline ends. This CDR3 contains 14 residues.